The 12 T cell receptor beta chains listed next were all sequenced from one sample in a study of blood T cell repertoires in COVID-19. Profiled with immunoSEQ multiplex PCR; TCRdb holds only in-frame clones, not every one. The repertoire holds 150,000 to 200,000 clones, 80% to 95% seen once, with less than 2% in the top ten. The specimen sequenced was peripheral blood. Every receptor here comes from a woman aged 60-75 years with COVID-19, enrolled during active disease.

The count of this clone is one. The junction and the germline gene differ at one end; a read error may be behind it. V gene TRBV7-7 combines with J gene TRBJ2-5; D gene ambiguous. The CDR3 length is 18 residues. Germline lookup yields CDR1 SSHAT and CDR2 FNYEAQ (reference sequence). The CDR3 bases are TGTGCTAGCAGCTTAGCTCCCCCAAGGAGTACGTACCAAGAGACCCAGTACTTC. It encodes CASSLAPPRSTYQETQYF. The full variable domain, in which reference TRBV7-7 and TRBJ2-5 provide the parts outside the CDR3, is GAGVSQSPRYKVTKRGQDVTLRCDPISSHATLYWYQQALGQGPEFLTYFNYEAQPDKSGLPSDRFSAERPEGSISTLTIQRTEQRDSAMYRCASSLAPPRSTYQETQYFGPGTRLLVL.

The chain is built from TRBV30 and TRBJ1-5, with D possibly being TRBD1 (5 bases). Trimming removed 3 bases at V and 5 bases at J, with 11 bases between. CDR3 size: 13 residues. Germline V CDR1 and CDR2: GTSNPN, SVGIG (reference sequence). As DNA, the CDR3 is TGTGCCTGGAGGACGGGGGGGGATCAGCCCCAGCATTTT. It yields the protein CAWRTGGDQPQHF.

Concerning this clone itself: The junction departs from germline at one end; a sequencing error may be responsible. The V gene is TRBV20-1, the J gene TRBJ1-2, with a weak D call TRBD1 (6 bases). Per the germline V gene, CDR1 is DFQATT and CDR2 is SNEGSKA (reference sequence). The CDR3 sequence is 11 residues long. The CDR3 coding sequence is TGCAGTGCTAGGGTGGTTCAGGGGTCGGGCTTC. Its protein product is CSARVVQGSGF.

This rearrangement joins TRBV4-3 to TRBJ1-2; 7 bases fit TRBD1. Per germline, CDR1 LGHNA and CDR2 YSLEER. The trim removed 4 bases at V and 5 bases at J, leaving 10 bases unmatched. The CDR3 is 15 amino acids. Written as DNA, the CDR3 is TGCGCCAGCAGCCTCGTGCGGGACAGCGAGTATGGCTACACCTTC. Translated: CASSLVRDSEYGYTF.

The V gene is TRBV5-6, the J gene TRBJ1-1; a weak D match, TRBD1 (5 bases). This CDR3 has 13 residues. CDR1 SGHDT and CDR2 YYEEEE come from the germline V gene. The V gene lost 3 bases and the J gene lost 5 bases, with 11 bases spanning the gap. For the CDR3, the DNA is TGTGCCAGCAGCTACACGGGGGGGACTGAAGCTTTCTTT. Translating gives CASSYTGGTEAFF.

The chain combines TRBV6-6 with TRBJ1-4; 9 bases match TRBD1. Germline-derived CDR1 and CDR2 are MNHNY and SVGAGI (reference sequence). This CDR3 comprises 18 residues. Trimming removed 5 bases from V and 4 bases from J; junction bases left unmatched: 14. CDR3 nucleotides: TGTGCCAGCAGTGGATCTACTGTCACGGGACAGGGTAATGAAAAACTGTTTTTT. Translation: CASSGSTVTGQGNEKLFF.

J is TRBJ1-2 and V is TRBV3-1 (or the pseudogene TRBV3-2); the match to TRBD1 covers 9 bases. Looked up from germline, CDR1 is LGHDT and CDR2 is YNNKEL (reference sequence). V shed 4 bases and J 4 bases; nucleotides not matched to a gene: 10. The CDR3 loop spans 16 amino acids. The CDR3 spells CASSPKTGQGTYGYTF. The CDR3 nucleotides read TGTGCCAGCAGCCCAAAAACGGGACAGGGTACCTATGGCTACACCTTC.

V gene TRBV19 combines with J gene TRBJ1-5; TRBD1 matches 7 bases. The length of the CDR3 is 14 residues. Germline V CDR1 and CDR2: LNHDA, SQIVND (reference sequence). J lost 6 bases, V lost 10 bases, and 12 bases had no gene match. The CDR3 DNA sequence: TGTGCCACCCAGCGGACAGGTGTGGGTCAGCCCCAGCATTTT. Protein sequence: CATQRTGVGQPQHF.

CDR3 bases: TGCGCCAGCAGCCAAGCTCCTAATGAAAAACTGTTTTTT. Residues: CASSQAPNEKLFF. This chain joins TRBV4-1 and TRBJ1-4; D unresolved. The length of the CDR3 is 13 residues. CDR1 MGHRA and CDR2 YSYEKL come from the germline V gene. Trimming took off 1 base at V and 3 bases at J, with 3 bases between the two ends.

This rearrangement joins TRBV25-1 to TRBJ2-5; 12 nucleotides align to TRBD2. V trimming: 9 bases; J trimming: 4 bases; junction bases outside the gene matches: 9. CDR1 and CDR2 (germline): MGHDK, SYGVNS. There are 15 residues in the CDR3. The CDR3 DNA reads TGTGCCAGTCACCCTAGCGGGGGGGTTCGAGAGACCCAGTACTTC. It yields the protein CASHPSGGVRETQYF.

This chain uses TRBV6-2 or TRBV6-3 with TRBJ1-1, with TRBD1 as a possible D gene (5 bases). Germline V gene data show CDR1 as MNHEY and CDR2 as SVGEGT. Trimming cost V 0 bases and J 6 bases, with 14 bases left between them. This CDR3 contains 15 residues. CDR3 bases: TGTGCCAGCAGTTACTCGGGCAGGGCAAGGTCTGAAGCTTTCTTT. Amino acid sequence: CASSYSGRARSEAFF.

The chain recombines TRBV18 with TRBJ1-1; D gene unclear. Trimming removed 3 bases from V and 1 base from J, with 12 bases in between. Germline V gene sequence: CDR1 KGHSH, CDR2 LQKENI. The CDR3 covers 15 residues. The CDR3 protein is CASSPTRAENTEAFF. The CDR3 DNA reads TGTGCCAGCTCACCGACGAGGGCGGAGAACACTGAAGCTTTCTTT.